A selection of T cell receptor beta chains follows, all from one sample in a study of blood T cell repertoires in COVID-19. Sequencing was performed with immunoSEQ multiplex PCR; in TCRdb, only in-frame clones are kept and a portion is missing. This sample has 300,000 or so clones, with about nine tenths found just once. Specimen: peripheral blood. These receptors were taken from a man aged 50-59 years with active or convalescent COVID-19. The CDR3 runs from the conserved cysteine through the conserved F or W. Each record gives: J gene, V gene, D gene, clone size, CDR3 protein, CDR3 DNA. The D gene is left open where the match is weak. Rows give clone size only sometimes, using once, few, many, or a class for an expanded clone.

TRBJ1-6	TRBV5-1	-	-	CASSLRGLGYNSPLHF	TGCGCCAGCAGCTTGAGGGGTCTCGGCTATAATTCACCCCTCCACTTT
TRBJ1-2	TRBV18	-	-	CASSPGAQPNYGYTF	TGTGCCAGCTCACCAGGGGCACAGCCTAACTATGGCTACACCTTC
TRBJ2-3	TRBV14	TRBD2	-	CASSQGLAGKFTDTQYF	TGTGCCAGCAGCCAAGGACTAGCGGGGAAATTCACAGATACGCAGTATTTT
TRBJ1-5	TRBV28	-	-	CASSLLGRGGQPQHF	TGTGCCAGCAGTTTATTGGGCAGGGGTGGCCAGCCCCAGCATTTT
TRBJ1-5	TRBV6-6	-	once	CASSRLSGQTNQPQHF	TGTGCCAGCAGTCGTCTGAGTGGACAGACCAATCAGCCCCAGCATTTT
TRBJ2-2	TRBV5-1	TRBD1	-	CASSPNRDSLNTGELFF	TGCGCCAGCAGCCCGAACCGGGACAGTCTTAACACCGGGGAGCTGTTTTTT
TRBJ1-2	TRBV4-3	-	-	CASSQDLVSYYGYTF	TGCGCCAGCAGCCAAGATCTAGTCAGCTACTATGGCTACACCTTC
TRBJ1-2	TRBV24-1	-	-	CATSADGASLYGYTF	TGTGCCACCAGTGCGGATGGGGCGTCTCTCTATGGCTACACCTTC
TRBJ2-1	TRBV29-1	-	-	CSADGVASYNEQFF	TGCAGCGCCGACGGGGTAGCGAGCTACAATGAGCAGTTCTTC
TRBJ1-1	TRBV4-2	-	-	CASSQVDRMNTEAFF	TGTGCCAGCAGCCAAGTTGACAGGATGAACACTGAAGCTTTCTTT
TRBJ1-2	TRBV5-1	-	-	CASSWDPREANYGYTF	TGCGCCAGCAGCTGGGACCCCAGGGAGGCTAACTATGGCTACACCTTC
TRBJ1-4	TRBV2	-	-	CASSEDRLDEKLFF	TGTGCCAGCAGTGAAGACAGGCTAGATGAAAAACTGTTTTTT
TRBJ1-1	TRBV2	-	-	CASSEQATVEAFF	TGTGCCAGCAGTGAACAGGCCACGGTTGAAGCTTTCTTT
TRBJ1-1	TRBV27	TRBD1	-	CASSPLQGRGTEAFF	TGTGCCAGCAGCCCTCTACAGGGGCGAGGCACTGAAGCTTTCTTT
TRBJ2-3	TRBV29-1	TRBD1	-	CSVARSRTGGTDTQYF	TGCAGCGTTGCCCGAAGCCGGACAGGGGGCACAGATACGCAGTATTTT
TRBJ1-1	TRBV18	TRBD1	-	CASSPDRTGLAFF	TGTGCCAGCTCACCAGATAGGACAGGGTTGGCTTTCTTT
TRBJ1-5	TRBV6-2/TRBV6-3	-	-	CASSYSTRGIGNQPQHF	TGTGCCAGCAGTTACTCGACACGGGGAATCGGCAATCAGCCCCAGCATTTT
TRBJ1-4	TRBV29-1	TRBD1	-	CSGGQGPGANEKLFF	TGCAGCGGGGGACAGGGTCCGGGTGCTAATGAAAAACTGTTTTTT
TRBJ1-6	TRBV27	TRBD1	-	CASKTGQGFLFF	TGTGCCAGCAAGACGGGACAGGGCTTTCTTTTTTTT
TRBJ2-2	TRBV5-6	-	-	CASSSTGLGGTGELFF	TGTGCCAGCAGCTCCACAGGGCTTGGGGGCACCGGGGAGCTGTTTTTT
TRBJ1-4	TRBV5-1	-	-	CASRYDSSVTNEKLFF	TGCGCCAGCAGATATGACAGCTCAGTAACTAATGAAAAACTGTTTTTT
TRBJ2-5	TRBV7-2	TRBD2	once	CASSPRPLAGRETQYF	TGTGCCAGCAGCCCCCGACCACTAGCGGGGAGAGAGACCCAGTACTTC
TRBJ2-1	TRBV6-2/TRBV6-3	TRBD2	-	CASSPLAGLYNEQFF	TGTGCCAGCAGTCCCCTAGCGGGCTTATACAATGAGCAGTTCTTC
TRBJ1-1	TRBV29-1	-	-	CSAQGGGRGTEAFF	TGCAGCGCCCAAGGGGGGGGTAGAGGGACTGAAGCTTTCTTT
TRBJ2-3	TRBV7-2	TRBD2	-	CASSSQSSGGATDTQYF	TGTGCCAGCAGCTCCCAATCTAGCGGGGGGGCCACAGATACGCAGTATTTT
TRBJ1-2	TRBV18	-	-	CASSEGGVDYGYTF	TGTGCCAGCTCCGAAGGCGGGGTGGACTATGGCTACACCTTC
TRBJ2-7	TRBV28	TRBD1	-	CASSSNRQGYF	TGTGCCAGCAGTTCAAATAGACAGGGATACTTC
TRBJ2-7	TRBV28	-	-	CASSPGGPRDEQYF	TGTGCCAGCAGTCCTGGAGGGCCCAGGGACGAGCAGTACTTC
TRBJ2-3	TRBV3-1/TRBV3-2	TRBD2	-	CASSRLGLAGGTSTDTQYF	TGTGCCAGCAGCCGCCTGGGGCTAGCGGGGGGCACTAGCACAGATACGCAGTATTTT
TRBJ2-7	TRBV4-1	-	-	CASSQETYPYEQYF	TGCGCCAGCAGCCAAGAAACTTACCCTTACGAGCAGTACTTC
TRBJ1-6	TRBV5-1	TRBD1	-	CASSTRTGGDSPLHF	TGCGCCAGCAGCACCCGGACAGGGGGCGATTCACCCCTCCACTTT
TRBJ2-3	TRBV7-9	TRBD2	-	CASSLSSGEPDTQYF	TGTGCCAGCAGCTTATCGAGCGGGGAACCAGATACGCAGTATTTT
TRBJ1-3	TRBV4-3	TRBD1	once	CASSHRTGEAGNTIYF	TGCGCCAGCAGCCATCGGACAGGGGAGGCTGGAAACACCATATATTTT
TRBJ2-2	TRBV5-4	-	-	CASSLGLHTTGELFF	TGTGCCAGCAGCTTGGGGTTACATACCACCGGGGAGCTGTTTTTT
TRBJ2-4	TRBV28	-	-	CASRDSLAKNIQYF	TGTGCCAGCAGAGACTCGTTAGCCAAAAACATTCAGTACTTC
TRBJ1-2	TRBV28	-	-	CASSTWTPTTYGYTF	TGTGCCAGCTCGACTTGGACACCCACTACCTATGGCTACACCTTC